This T cell receptor beta chain comes out of a study of T cells after yellow fever vaccination. As TCR cDNA was made by 5'RACE template switching, a universal primer site and UMIs were added. TCRdb redid the calling of the 5' RACE reads with MiXCR, one entry per CDR3 protein. The table records approximately 120,000 distinct CDR3 sequences, around 7.7% of them present only once. V dropped 5 bases and J dropped 5 bases, with 15 bases sitting between them. Germline CDR1 reads MDHEN; CDR2 reads SYDVKM. The CDR3 runs 14 residues. As regards this clonotype: A much larger clone is a single base away; this may be a read error.

The sequence derives from a man between 18 and 35 years old who received the YFV17D yellow fever vaccine. This chain uses TRBV28 with TRBJ2-5, with D tentatively TRBD1 (6 bases). The material was CD4+ T cells sorted from PBMCs, obtained 9 to 10 days after the first yellow fever vaccination. CDR3 coding DNA: TGTGCCAGCAGTACTTGGGACAACGACGAGACCCAGTACTTC. Translation gives CASSTWDNDETQYF.